These 4 T cell receptor beta chains originate from one sample sequenced in a study of cytomegalovirus exposure and HLA in healthy donors. This PCR relied on a set of 60 Vbeta primers and 13 Jbeta primers. Sequencing was performed with immunoSEQ multiplex PCR; in TCRdb, only in-frame clones are kept and a portion is missing. The data contain 160,000 or so clones, around four fifths of them singletons. The sequenced material came from PBMCs. These receptors were obtained from a man aged 45 to 65 in good health and CMV-seropositive.

This chain connects TRBV9 to TRBJ1-1; D not certain. CDR3 length: 15 amino acids. Germline values: CDR1 SGDLS, CDR2 YYNGEE. V was shortened by 4 bases and J by 1 base, with 14 bases between the two germline ends. DNA for the CDR3: TGTGCCAGCAGCCCCTTAGGAGGAACGAACACTGAAGCTTTCTTT. Encoded protein: CASSPLGGTNTEAFF. Complete variable domain (other parts from reference TRBV9 and TRBJ1-1): DSGVTQTPKHLITATGQRVTLRCSPRSGDLSVYWYQQSLDQGLQFLIQYYNGEERAKGNILERFSAQQFPDLHSELNLSSLELGDSALYFCASSPLGGTNTEAFFGQGTRLTVV.

This sequence joins TRBV6-6 and TRBJ1-4; the D is unclear. The CDR3 has 13 amino acids. Trimming removed 5 bases at V and 4 bases at J, with 8 bases between. CDR1 is MNHNY and CDR2 is SVGAGI in the germline V gene (reference sequence). The CDR3 loop is CASSRSVNEKLFF. The CDR3 nucleotides are TGTGCCAGCAGTCGGTCTGTTAATGAAAAACTGTTTTTT.

The chain couples TRBV6-1 to TRBJ1-1; 7 nucleotides match TRBD1. The CDR3 is 12 amino acids. CDR1 MNHNS and CDR2 SASEGT come from the germline V gene. V gave up 5 bases and J gave up 8 bases; unmatched junction bases: 5. The CDR3 DNA reads as TGTGCCAGCAGTTTCAGGGGGACCGAAGCTTTCTTT. Amino acid sequence: CASSFRGTEAFF.

The J gene is TRBJ1-5, the V gene TRBV28; D perhaps matches TRBD1 (6 bases). V shed 6 bases and J shed 4 bases, with 16 bases lying between them. The CDR3 loop spans 15 amino acids. Germline CDR1 and CDR2: MDHEN and SYDVKM. CDR3 sequence: CASRGDKGLNQPQHF. CDR3 DNA sequence: TGTGCCAGCAGGGGGGACAAGGGGTTAAATCAGCCCCAGCATTTT.